This T cell receptor (beta chain) came from a study of T cell changes during pregnancy in multiple sclerosis. Germline V lookup: CDR1 SGHRS, CDR2 YFSETQ. Trimming cost V 4 bases and J 3 bases; bases outside gene matches: 10. The CDR3 extends over 16 amino acids. The repertoire was sequenced with immunoSEQ multiplex PCR; TCRdb's copy has only in-frame clones and lacks some. The data contain 80,000 to 100,000 clones, 80% to 95% of them singletons. The chain has TRBV5-1 and TRBJ1-1, with 9 bases fitting TRBD1. The sequenced sample was peripheral blood, obtained in the first trimester of pregnancy. The clonotype comes from a female donor with multiple sclerosis, enrolled in a pregnancy study. Written as DNA, the CDR3 is TGCGCCAGCAGCGTTACACCACAGGGGGCCTACACTGAAGCTTTCTTT. Protein sequence: CASSVTPQGAYTEAFF.